The clone carrying this T cell receptor (beta chain) was found many times. What it recognizes is unknown. The CDR3 loop spans 17 amino acids. Germline CDR1 is SGHDT and CDR2 is YYEEEE. The trim removed 4 bases at V and 2 bases at J, leaving 15 bases unmatched. The data belong to a study of CD8 T cells in ankylosing spondylitis. Notes on the study in general: In the blood and synovial fluid of reactive arthritis, some motif variants had been previously reported.

Using its own MiXCR run on the 5' RACE reads, TCRdb lists one record per CDR3 protein. The sample contains 150,000 or so distinct CDR3 sequences, roughly 31% of which appear only once. This clonotype originated in a male donor with ankylosing spondylitis. Sequences were obtained from synovial fluid, either unsorted or a sorted T cell fraction (not recorded which). The chain is built from TRBV5-6 and TRBJ2-7; the match to TRBD1 covers 7 bases. CDR3: CASSPRQGLPTPYEQYF. The CDR3 DNA reads as TGTGCCAGCAGCCCGCGACAGGGTCTCCCGACCCCCTACGAGCAGTACTTC.